Below, 11 T cell receptor beta chains from the same sample are listed, as sequenced in a study of cytomegalovirus exposure and HLA in healthy donors. The PCR was carried out with 60 Vbeta primers and 13 Jbeta primers. Repertoires were generated with immunoSEQ multiplex PCR, while TCRdb's copy carries only in-frame clones and drops some. The sample comprises roughly 120,000 clones, over 65% of which are singletons, and around 5.8% rests with the top ten. The material sequenced was PBMCs. Source of these receptors: a woman in her thirties in good health and CMV-seropositive.

The chain uses TRBV6-1 and TRBJ1-5; 9 bases align to TRBD1. The CDR3 spans 15 residues. CDR1 and CDR2 (germline): MNHNS, SASEGT. J was trimmed by 6 bases and V by 4 bases; bases with no gene match: 7. This CDR3 reads CASSVQGALGQPQHF. The CDR3 nucleotides read TGTGCCAGCAGTGTACAGGGGGCGCTCGGTCAGCCCCAGCATTTT.

The chain employs TRBV5-1 and TRBJ2-1; 7 nucleotides align to TRBD2. This CDR3 is 13 amino acids long. V gave up 8 bases and J gave up 5 bases; unmatched junction bases: 7. Germline V gives CDR1 SGHRS, CDR2 YFSETQ. In DNA, the CDR3 is TGCGCCAGTACCGGGACTACCGACAATGAGCAGTTCTTC. This gives the protein CASTGTTDNEQFF.

The chain couples TRBV6-6 to TRBJ2-3; 14 bases align to TRBD2. V lost 10 bases to trimming and J lost 5 bases; unmatched junction nucleotides: 2. The CDR3 sequence is 13 residues long. Germline lookup yields CDR1 MNHNY and CDR2 SVGAGI (reference sequence). This CDR3 is CATGTSGGDTQYF. CDR3 in DNA: TGTGCCACCGGGACTAGCGGGGGAGATACGCAGTATTTT.

The rearrangement links TRBV5-8 to TRBJ1-5, with D uncertain. Deletions cut 2 bases from V and 4 bases from J, with 7 bases between. Germline CDR1 SGHTS, CDR2 YDEGEE. The CDR3 loop spans 13 amino acids. The CDR3 protein is CASSFRENQPQHF. CDR3 coding DNA: TGTGCCAGCAGCTTCCGGGAAAATCAGCCCCAGCATTTT.

This clone came up once. The chain employs TRBV27 and TRBJ1-1, with a weak D call TRBD1 (6 bases). V gave up 3 bases and J gave up 6 bases, with 11 bases separating them. Germline CDR1 and CDR2: MNHEY and SMNVEV (reference sequence). The CDR3 is 13 residues long. The CDR3 is CASSFTGSAEAFF. In DNA, the CDR3 is TGTGCCAGCAGTTTCACAGGGTCGGCTGAAGCTTTCTTT.

The chain uses TRBV7-6 and TRBJ2-1; TRBD2 aligns across 10 bases. This CDR3 spans 15 amino acids. The ends lost 0 bases at V and 8 bases at J; junction bases unmatched: 4. Germline CDR1 reads SGHVS; CDR2 reads FNYEAQ. The CDR3 protein is CASSLALAGVDEQFF. CDR3 sequence (DNA): TGTGCCAGCAGCTTAGCCCTAGCGGGAGTAGATGAGCAGTTCTTC.

The chain employs TRBV7-6 and TRBJ2-1; 7 bases fit TRBD1. The V gene end was trimmed by 7 bases and the J gene end by 5 bases; junction bases not matched to a gene: 8. From germline, CDR1 is SGHVS and CDR2 FNYEAQ. This CDR3 has 14 amino acids. The CDR3 sequence: CASTHRDSHNEQFF. The CDR3, as DNA: TGTGCCAGCACCCACCGGGACAGCCACAATGAGCAGTTCTTC.

CDR3 in amino acids: CASSSPGGGDNEQFF. The DNA for the CDR3 is TGTGCCAGCAGCTCCCCCGGCGGGGGCGACAATGAGCAGTTCTTC. J is TRBJ2-1 and V is TRBV11-3, with a weak D call TRBD2 (7 bases). CDR1 is SGHNT, CDR2 YENEEA, per germline. Trimming took off 4 bases at V and 5 bases at J, with 15 bases between the two ends. The CDR3 spans 15 residues.

This chain connects TRBV5-1 to TRBJ1-4; 8 nucleotides agree with TRBD1. J lost 0 bases, V lost 5 bases, and 9 bases had no gene match. Germline CDR1 is SGHRS and CDR2 is YFSETQ. The CDR3 covers 17 residues. CDR3 in amino acids: CASRGTGRGATNEKLFF. The CDR3 DNA sequence: TGCGCCAGCAGAGGGACAGGCCGCGGGGCAACTAATGAAAAACTGTTTTTT.

The genes are TRBV7-9 and TRBJ2-5; D is undetermined. The ends were cut back, 5 bases at V and 2 bases at J, with 18 bases in the middle. The germline V gene has CDR1 SEHNR and CDR2 FQNEAQ (reference sequence). This CDR3 comprises 16 residues. DNA of the CDR3: TGTGCCAGCAGCGTCGCGAGAACCGCGACTCAAGAGACCCAGTACTTC. This gives the protein CASSVARTATQETQYF.

This chain uses TRBV19 with TRBJ1-5; no definite D call. Trimming took 6 bases from V and 7 from J, leaving 13 bases between them. The CDR3 sequence is 13 residues long. Germline CDR1 and CDR2: LNHDA and SQIVND (reference sequence). In DNA form, the CDR3 reads TGTGCCAGTAGCCTCGGGAGCCCCCAGCCCCAGCATTTT. Translated: CASSLGSPQPQHF. Supplemented by reference TRBV19 and TRBJ1-5, the full variable domain reads DGGITQSPKYLFRKEGQNVTLSCEQNLNHDAMYWYRQDPGQGLRLIYYSQIVNDFQKGDIAEGYSVSREKKESFPLTVTSAQKNPTAFYLCASSLGSPQPQHFGDGTRLSIL.